These 20 T cell receptor beta chains were all obtained from the same sample, sequenced in a study of blood T cells in healthy people across ages. Combining a sample-barcoded 5' primer with a J-beta primer mix, a second PCR ran for about 6 to 11 cycles. TCRdb called the 5' RACE reads again in MiXCR, with one record for every CDR3 protein. Among approximately 350,000 distinct CDR3 sequences listed, about 52% were seen once. The sample consisted of blood. These receptors all stem from a man in his 60s in good health.

Comment on this clonotype: A much larger clone is a single base away; this may be a read error. The CDR3 nucleotides read TGTGCCAGCAGTCTGGGGGGCGCGAAAGAGACCCTGTACTTC. Protein: CASSLGGAKETLYF. This sequence joins TRBV6-1 and TRBJ2-5; tentatively, D is TRBD1 or TRBD2 (6 bases each). Germline lookup yields CDR1 MNHNS and CDR2 SASEGT. The CDR3 contains 14 residues.

Only a few counts were recorded for this clonotype. The chain combines TRBV7-2 with TRBJ2-4; TRBD2 matches at 8 bases. V lost 5 bases, J lost 7 bases, and 7 bases stayed unmatched. Germline V CDR1 and CDR2: SGHTA, FQGNSA. The CDR3 is 14 amino acids. CDR3 DNA: TGTGCCAGCAGCGGCCGGGAGGGCCGGAACATTCAGTACTTC. This codes for CASSGREGRNIQYF.

The rearrangement links TRBV6-5 to TRBJ2-7; 8 bases line up with TRBD2. This CDR3 contains 14 residues. V lost 8 bases to trimming and J lost 6 bases; unmatched junction nucleotides: 12. In germline, CDR1 is MNHEY, CDR2 SVGAGI. The CDR3 here is CASSRTSFYREQYF. DNA of the CDR3: TGTGCCAGCTCTAGGACTAGCTTTTACCGCGAGCAGTACTTC.

This sequence joins TRBV12-3 or TRBV12-4 and TRBJ2-1; a weak D match, TRBD2 (6 bases). The V gene lost 3 bases and the J gene lost 10 bases, with 10 bases spanning the gap. This CDR3 is 12 amino acids long. The CDR3 sequence is CASSLRGYEQFF. CDR3 bases: TGTGCCAGCAGTTTGCGGGGATACGAGCAGTTCTTC.

This clonotype appeared a few times. The chain is built from TRBV7-8 and TRBJ2-3, with TRBD2 matching over 14 bases. The J segment lost 0 bases and the V segment lost 7 bases, leaving 6 bases of the junction unmatched. The CDR3 contains 17 residues. Germline V gene data show CDR1 as SGHVS and CDR2 as FQNEAQ. The chain's CDR3 is CASTRLAGGTSTDTQYF. The CDR3 nucleotides are TGTGCCAGCACTAGACTAGCGGGGGGGACTAGCACAGATACGCAGTATTTT.

J is TRBJ2-3 and V is TRBV27, with 10 bases aligning to TRBD2. Germline V gene sequence: CDR1 MNHEY, CDR2 SMNVEV (reference sequence). V lost 10 bases, J lost 2 bases, and 6 bases stayed unmatched. This CDR3 region has 14 residues. This CDR3 reads CATSAGGHTDTQYF. The CDR3 coding sequence is TGTGCCACCTCAGCGGGAGGGCACACAGATACGCAGTATTTT.

Comment on this clonotype: Compared with germline, one end of the junction differs, possibly owing to a read error. The chain links TRBV6-2 or TRBV6-3 to TRBJ1-1; perhaps TRBD1 as D (5 bases). Germline V gene sequence: CDR1 MNHEY, CDR2 SVGEGT. This CDR3 contains 14 residues. In DNA, the CDR3 is TGTGCCAGCAGTGTTGGACACTTGAACACTGAAGTTTTCTTT. Translation gives CASSVGHLNTEVFF.

This chain links TRBV7-2 with TRBJ2-1, with 12 positions matching TRBD2. With V trimmed by 3 bases and J by 6 bases, 12 bases remained unmatched. The CDR3 has 18 residues. The germline gives CDR1 SGHTA, CDR2 FQGNSA. CDR3 loop: CASSFRSGTSGPRNEQFF. Written as DNA, the CDR3 is TGTGCCAGCAGCTTCCGATCCGGGACTAGCGGGCCCCGCAATGAGCAGTTCTTC.

V is TRBV20-1 and J is TRBJ2-1; tentatively, D is TRBD2 (6 bases). V gave up 1 base and J gave up 0 bases, with 10 bases separating them. Per germline, CDR1 DFQATT and CDR2 SNEGSKA (reference sequence). The CDR3 has 15 amino acids. CDR3: CSARGGASSYNEQFF. The CDR3 bases are TGCAGTGCTAGAGGCGGGGCCAGCTCCTACAATGAGCAGTTCTTC.

The chain combines TRBV5-1 with TRBJ2-3; tentatively, D is TRBD2 (7 bases). From germline, CDR1 is SGHRS and CDR2 YFSETQ. The CDR3 runs to 13 residues. The V end was cut by 7 bases, the J end by 0 bases, with 9 bases between. The DNA of the CDR3 is TGCGCCAGCGGGAGGGGGAGCACAGATACGCAGTATTTT. As protein: CASGRGSTDTQYF.

As concerns this clonotype: The junction differs from germline at one of its ends, possibly a read error. V usage is TRBV3-1 and J usage is TRBJ2-5; a possible D gene is TRBD1 (6 bases). The CDR3 contains 14 residues. Germline CDR1 LGHDT, CDR2 YNNKEL (reference sequence). In nucleotides, the CDR3 is TGTGCCGGCAGCCAAGGGGACAATCAAGAGACCCAGTACTTC. It yields the protein CAGSQGDNQETQYF.

This clonotype was detected a few times. J is TRBJ2-1 and V is TRBV7-2, with 9 bases fitting TRBD1. The CDR3 loop spans 16 amino acids. V trimming: 2 bases; J trimming: 7 bases; junction bases outside the gene matches: 9. CDR1 is SGHTA, CDR2 FQGNSA, per germline. The DNA for the CDR3 is TGTGCCAGCAGCTTATGGGGGACAGGGAGGACGAATGAGCAGTTCTTC. Amino acid sequence: CASSLWGTGRTNEQFF.

This rearrangement joins TRBV5-1 to TRBJ2-1; 8 bases are shared with TRBD2. This CDR3 contains 17 residues. In germline, CDR1 is SGHRS, CDR2 YFSETQ. The V and J ends lost 3 bases and 7 bases, in that order; junction bases with no gene match: 15. CDR3 coding DNA: TGCGCCAGCAGCTCCCTCCGGGGGAGCGGGAGTGGGAATGAGCAGTTCTTC. This codes for CASSSLRGSGSGNEQFF.

The J gene is TRBJ2-4, the V gene TRBV6-5, with D possibly called TRBD1 or TRBD2 (5 bases each). Germline V gene lookup returns CDR1 MNHEY and CDR2 SVGAGI. The CDR3 has 15 residues. V lost 2 bases and J lost 0, with 8 bases in between. In nucleotides, the CDR3 is TGTGCCAGCAGTTACGATGGGGGAGCCAAAAACATTCAGTACTTC. Residues: CASSYDGGAKNIQYF.

This chain links TRBV7-8 with TRBJ1-2; D call uncertain. Germline V gives CDR1 SGHVS, CDR2 FQNEAQ. The CDR3 sequence is 14 residues long. The V end lost 0 bases, the J end lost 8 bases, and 13 bases lay between the germline ends. CDR3 in amino acids: CASSLALSTEGYTF. CDR3 bases: TGTGCCAGCAGCTTAGCGCTCTCCACGGAAGGCTACACCTTC.

The table lists this clonotype with a few counts. This chain uses TRBV11-2 with TRBJ2-7; TRBD2 aligns across 13 bases. The CDR3 covers 17 residues. Trimming removed 4 bases from V and 0 bases from J; junction bases left unmatched: 6. CDR1 is SGHAT, CDR2 FQNNGV, per germline. The DNA of the CDR3 is TGTGCCAGCAGCTATGGGACTAGCGGGGTAAGCTCCTACGAGCAGTACTTC. This codes for CASSYGTSGVSSYEQYF.

Only one count was recorded for this clonotype. A much larger clone sits a single nucleotide away, making a read error possible. The J gene is TRBJ2-4, the V gene TRBV7-2, with TRBD2 matching over 8 bases. The CDR3 is 17 residues long. Germline V gene sequence: CDR1 SGHTA, CDR2 FQGNSA. With V trimmed by 6 bases and J by 0 bases, 10 bases remained unmatched. The CDR3 DNA reads TGTGCCAGCAGTAAAGCGCGGGGGGAGCCAGCCAAAAACATTCAGTACTTC. As protein: CASSKARGEPAKNIQYF.

The chain has TRBV29-1 and TRBJ2-3; 7 positions agree with TRBD1. The CDR3 extends over 13 amino acids. Germline V CDR1 and CDR2: SQVTM, ANQGSEA. J lost 4 bases, V lost 5 bases, and 6 bases had no gene match. The CDR3 bases are TGCAGCGTTTCCCGGGACAGCTCAGATACGCAGTATTTT. Its translation is CSVSRDSSDTQYF.

V is TRBV6-5 and J is TRBJ2-7; no clear D. V dropped 6 bases and J dropped 2 bases, with 14 bases sitting between them. Germline CDR1 is MNHEY and CDR2 is SVGAGI. The CDR3 has 14 residues. CDR3 loop: CASRSPLVTYEQYF. DNA for the CDR3: TGTGCCAGCAGGTCGCCACTGGTAACCTACGAGCAGTACTTC.

This chain uses TRBV7-2 with TRBJ2-1; 14 bases agree with TRBD2. J was trimmed by 9 bases and V by 5 bases; bases with no gene match: 3. CDR3 length equals 14 residues. Germline-derived CDR1 and CDR2 are SGHTA and FQGNSA. CDR3 DNA: TGTGCCAGCAGCGAGGGACTAGCGGGAGCTGAGCAGTTCTTC. It translates to CASSEGLAGAEQFF.